The T cell receptor (beta chain) under discussion was sequenced for a study of blood T cell repertoires in COVID-19. About the study: Donors in the United States, Italy and Spain gave samples during acute or convalescent COVID-19.

CDR1 and CDR2 from the germline V gene are SGHVS and FQNEAQ. Trimming took off 3 bases at V and 9 bases at J, with 19 bases between the two ends. The CDR3 runs 15 residues. Source study methods: Amplified reference gene primers provided the basis for estimating nucleated cell counts. TCRdb's copy holds only in-frame clones and misses some; the assay was immunoSEQ multiplex PCR. V, J and clone size were drawn from that table, and D and trimming were deduced from the DNA. Of 30,000 to 45,000 clones listed, approximately 81% are singletons. The sequence was collected from a man older than 75 with active or convalescent COVID-19. The chain links TRBV7-8 to TRBJ2-3, with a possible D match to TRBD2 (5 bases). Source material: peripheral blood. DNA of the CDR3: TGTGCCAGCAGCTTCCAAGCGGCCGCCCAGGACACGCAGTATTTT. Protein sequence: CASSFQAAAQDTQYF.